This TCR beta chain was retrieved from a study of OX40 agonist ivuxolimab in advanced cancers. Looking at the study overall: An anti-OX40 (CD134) antibody with agonistic activity, ivuxolimab, was administered to patients. Every 2 weeks, patients got intravenous ivuxolimab at one of six dose levels (0.01-10 mg/kg).

The CDR3 consists of 16 residues. V was pared by 4 bases and J by 0 bases, with 9 bases of the junction left unmatched. Germline lookup yields CDR1 SGHRS and CDR2 YFSETQ. As for this clone: Its antigen remains unknown.

Overall study findings and caveats: On average, a greater number of expanded clones characterised CD8+ T cells relative to CD4+. There was clonal expansion of CD4+ and CD8+ blood T cells by week 6 at 0.1 to 3.0 mg/kg.

TCRdb's copy holds only in-frame clones and misses some; the assay was immunoSEQ multiplex PCR. This table holds over 100,000 clones, around 89% found once. The starting material was CD4+ or CD8+ T cells sorted from blood, obtained in a trial of the OX40 agonist ivuxolimab. The receptor was isolated from an adult with an advanced solid tumor such as melanoma, head and neck, liver or kidney cancer. The chain has TRBV5-1 and TRBJ1-1, with 7 bases aligning to TRBD1. CDR3 in amino acids: CASSLLPGQMNTEAFF. Written as DNA, the CDR3 is TGCGCCAGCAGCCTACTTCCGGGACAGATGAACACTGAAGCTTTCTTT.